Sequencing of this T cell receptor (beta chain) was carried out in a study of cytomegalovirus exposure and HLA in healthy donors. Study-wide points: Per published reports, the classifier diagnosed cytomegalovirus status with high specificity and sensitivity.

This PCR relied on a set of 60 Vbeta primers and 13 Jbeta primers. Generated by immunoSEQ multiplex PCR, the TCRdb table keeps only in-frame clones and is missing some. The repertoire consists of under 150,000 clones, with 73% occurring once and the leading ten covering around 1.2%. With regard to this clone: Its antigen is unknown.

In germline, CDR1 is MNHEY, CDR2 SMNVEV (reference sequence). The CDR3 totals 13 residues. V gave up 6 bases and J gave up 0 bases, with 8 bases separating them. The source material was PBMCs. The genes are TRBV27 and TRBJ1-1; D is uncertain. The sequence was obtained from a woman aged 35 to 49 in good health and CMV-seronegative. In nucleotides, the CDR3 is TGTGCCAGCAGACAGTACATGAACACTGAAGCTTTCTTT. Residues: CASRQYMNTEAFF.